This is a list of T cell receptor beta chains from one sample in a study of T cell responses to AZD1222 COVID-19 vaccine. Assay used: immunoSEQ multiplex PCR; TCRdb lists only in-frame clones, some missing. The sample holds about 84,000 clones, approximately 85% seen once. The sequencing used peripheral blood, collected 28 days after the second AZD1222 dose. The receptors here all came from an adult who received the AZD1222 COVID-19 vaccine. Each CDR3 is given with its conserved first and last residue. D genes are given only for firm matches.

CDR3: CAISLGTANTEAFF
V: TRBV10-3
D: TRBD1

CDR3: CASSYGTFNTEAFF
V: TRBV6-2/TRBV6-3
D: .

CDR3: CASSTTGGSNQPQHF
V: TRBV4-1
D: TRBD1

CDR3: CASSVIRHPYRETQYF
V: TRBV11-2
D: .

CDR3: CASSYRTSPIQNTDTQYF
V: TRBV5-4
D: TRBD2

CDR3: CATSGGNYGYTF
V: TRBV28
D: .

CDR3: CASSLEGNYGYTF
V: TRBV5-4
D: .

CDR3: CASSPIGQTSGRAGSSYEQYF
V: TRBV18
D: TRBD2

CDR3: CATSDTYEQYF
V: TRBV24-1
D: .

CDR3: CAAREIGYGYTF
V: TRBV19
D: .

CDR3: CASSLRRDTEAFF
V: TRBV7-8
D: .

CDR3: CASSLLRGQGVTEAFF
V: TRBV28
D: TRBD1

CDR3: CAISAQGAGNEQFF
V: TRBV10-3
D: .

CDR3: CASSLSAYIGFF
V: TRBV7-2
D: .

CDR3: CASRLAGGGTDTQYF
V: TRBV19
D: TRBD2

CDR3: CASSPREPAQYF
V: TRBV19
D: .

CDR3: CSVEERLAGRVDTQYF
V: TRBV29-1
D: TRBD2

CDR3: CASRPPGQGVWGELFF
V: TRBV28
D: TRBD1

CDR3: CAIRRVTGTGPRNEQFF
V: TRBV10-3
D: TRBD1

CDR3: CAIGGGPVGNEQFF
V: TRBV10-3
D: TRBD2

CDR3: CASSGGDNSGANVLTF
V: TRBV5-4
D: .

CDR3: CAIGLETSGEARADTQYF
V: TRBV10-3
D: TRBD2

CDR3: CASSQAKGTPNEKLFF
V: TRBV4-2
D: .

CDR3: CASSQSLVEKIHRGYYYGYTF
V: TRBV23-1
D: TRBD1

CDR3: CASQVTNEQFF
V: TRBV12-5
D: .

CDR3: CASSPGRNSNQPQHF
V: TRBV18
D: .

CDR3: CASDIGGQGYNEQFF
V: TRBV5-1
D: TRBD1

CDR3: CASSQESGYGYTF
V: TRBV4-2
D: .

CDR3: CASSESPSWDEQFF
V: TRBV9
D: .